The 30 T cell receptor beta chains presented below share a single source sample, sequenced in a study of T cell repertoires in cytomegalovirus infection (dated by TCRdb to the late 2010s). Data came from an Illumina HiSeq 1500. TCRdb's own reprocessing of the public reads used fastp at Q25 and MiXCR and kept productive beta chains. Rows with one shared CDR3 protein collapse into an entry with the most common genes and DNA. Across this sample there are approximately 500,000 distinct CDR3 sequences, with approximately 16% seen only once. Roughly a quarter of the sample goes to the ten largest clones. Sequencing was done on a sample of CD8+ T cells from PBMCs. These receptors came from a human donor in good health (CMV status not recorded). Some clones in this sample may be carry-over from other donors' samples.

This clonotype came up many times. The rearrangement joins TRBV5-6 to TRBJ2-1, with 11 bases that match TRBD2. Germline V lookup: CDR1 SGHDT, CDR2 YYEEEE. After removal of 3 bases from V and 9 bases from J, the junction contained 8 bases not matched to a gene. This CDR3 is built from 15 residues. In DNA form, the CDR3 reads TGTGCCAGCAGCTACGGTAGCGGGGGGGCAGGTGAGCAGTTCTTC. This gives the protein CASSYGSGGAGEQFF.

This chain uses TRBV6-5 with TRBJ2-1, with 14 bases matching TRBD2. The CDR3 covers 19 residues. The germline V gene has CDR1 MNHEY and CDR2 SVGAGI. The junction had 6 bases not matched to a gene; V was cut back by 0 bases and J by 2 bases. The CDR3 nucleotides are TGTGCCAGCAGTTACTCGACTAGCGGGAGGGCCAACCCCTACAATGAGCAGTTCTTC. It specifies CASSYSTSGRANPYNEQFF.

The count of this clonotype is one. A much larger clone lies one base from this, so it may be a read error. This chain uses TRBV4-3 with TRBJ2-1, with TRBD2 identical over 14 bases. The CDR3 has 15 residues. The germline CDR1 and CDR2 sequences are LGHNA and YSLEER. The chain's CDR3 is CASSLTSGGDNGQFF. CDR3 sequence (DNA): TGCGCCAGCAGCCTGACTAGCGGGGGGGACAATGGGCAGTTCTTC.

This clonotype was found a few times. V and J are TRBV24-1 and TRBJ2-1; 16 nucleotides line up with TRBD2. There are 17 residues in the CDR3. Trimming cost V 0 bases and J 6 bases; bases outside gene matches: 1. Germline V gene lookup returns CDR1 KGHDR and CDR2 SFDVKD. CDR3 bases: TGTGCCACCAGTGATTTGGGGACTAGCGGGAGGGCCAATGAGCAGTTCTTC. It encodes CATSDLGTSGRANEQFF.

This clonotype was seen ten or more times. The V gene is TRBV7-9, the J gene TRBJ2-7; 11 positions agree with TRBD1. The CDR3 extends over 16 amino acids. The germline CDR1 and CDR2 sequences are SEHNR and FQNEAQ (reference sequence). Germline trimming cut 7 bases from V and 5 bases from J; bases unmatched to any gene: 13. The DNA of the CDR3 is TGTGCCAGCACCGCTCACTCGGACAGGGGGCTCCACGAGCAGTACTTC. This translates into CASTAHSDRGLHEQYF.

The chain combines TRBV11-2 with TRBJ2-1; TRBD1 matches at 11 bases. The germline V gene has CDR1 SGHAT and CDR2 FQNNGV. V shed 5 bases and J 10 bases; nucleotides not matched to a gene: 10. This CDR3 is built from 15 residues. CDR3 in DNA: TGTGCCAGCAGCCTTGGGGGGACAGGGGGTAGGGAGCAGTTCTTC. This gives the protein CASSLGGTGGREQFF.

This clonotype was recorded at least ten times. This chain uses TRBV12-5 with TRBJ2-2; no clear D gene. The V and J ends lost 0 bases and 0 bases respectively, with 14 bases between them. CDR3 length: 18 amino acids. From germline, CDR1 is LGHNT and CDR2 FRNRAP. In nucleotides, the CDR3 is TGTGCTAGTGGTTTGGTAATTACAATGACGGCGAACACCGGGGAGCTGTTTTTT. Protein product: CASGLVITMTANTGELFF.

This clonotype came up many times. The genes are TRBV30 and TRBJ2-7; 7 positions agree with TRBD2. This CDR3 spans 14 amino acids. J was trimmed by 0 bases and V by 8 bases; bases with no gene match: 10. The germline CDR1 and CDR2 sequences are GTSNPN and SVGIG (reference sequence). The CDR3 protein is CAGVPSGASYEQYF. The CDR3 nucleotides are TGTGCCGGAGTGCCCAGCGGGGCCTCCTACGAGCAGTACTTC.

This clonotype was observed a few times. V and J are TRBV7-9 and TRBJ2-7; perhaps TRBD1 as D (6 bases). The CDR3 is 14 amino acids. Germline V gene lookup returns CDR1 SEHNR and CDR2 FQNEAQ (reference sequence). The V end was cut by 7 bases, the J end by 0 bases, with 13 bases between. The CDR3 nucleotides are TGTGCCAGCACCGGACAGATGAACTCCTACGAGCAGTACTTC. This gives the protein CASTGQMNSYEQYF.

On this clonotype: A much bigger clone sits one base away, suggesting this may be a read error. The chain carries TRBV6-2 or TRBV6-3 and TRBJ2-1; D perhaps matches TRBD1 (6 bases). This CDR3 comprises 13 residues. With 4 bases removed from V and 8 bases from J, the gap between germline ends came to 12 bases. Germline values: CDR1 MNHEY, CDR2 SVGEGT. The CDR3 sequence: CASSSFRGHEQFF. The CDR3 region has the DNA TGTGCCAGCAGTTCCTTCAGGGGCCATGAGCAGTTCTTC.

This clonotype was seen more than once but under ten times. V is TRBV19 and J is TRBJ1-2; D is unclear. CDR3 length: 13 residues. V dropped 8 bases and J dropped 0 bases, with 10 bases sitting between them. CDR1 and CDR2 from the germline V gene are LNHDA and SQIVND (reference sequence). The CDR3 sequence: CASVSEANYGYTF. CDR3 bases: TGTGCCAGTGTCAGTGAAGCTAACTATGGCTACACCTTC.

V and J are TRBV24-1 and TRBJ2-7; TRBD1 matches 7 bases. The germline gives CDR1 KGHDR, CDR2 SFDVKD. The CDR3 length is 15 residues. V lost 3 bases, J lost 1 base, and 5 bases stayed unmatched. The CDR3 DNA reads as TGTGCCACCAGTGATAACGGGGACAGATCCTACGAGCAGTACTTC. As protein: CATSDNGDRSYEQYF.

The sample holds many counts of this clonotype. CDR3 region: CASRRQGVRVGELFF. CDR3 in DNA: TGTGCTAGCCGACGGCAGGGGGTGAGGGTCGGGGAGCTGTTTTTT. The genes are TRBV12-5 and TRBJ2-2; the match to TRBD1 covers 7 bases. Germline CDR1 and CDR2: LGHNT and FRNRAP. The trim removed 9 bases at V and 7 bases at J, leaving 14 bases unmatched. This CDR3 spans 15 amino acids.

This clonotype was counted between two and nine times. This rearrangement joins TRBV15 to TRBJ2-2; D is uncertain. CDR3 size: 14 residues. V dropped 3 bases and J dropped 4 bases, with 9 bases sitting between them. Germline CDR1 and CDR2: LNHNV and YYDKDF (reference sequence). Here the CDR3 DNA reads TGTGCCACCAGCAGGCTAGGCGTCACCGGGGAGCTGTTTTTT. Translated: CATSRLGVTGELFF.

This clonotype appeared many times. The V and J genes are TRBV7-9 and TRBJ2-2; 10 nucleotides align to TRBD2. The CDR3 is made up of 16 amino acids. With V trimmed by 5 bases and J by 7 bases, 10 bases remained unmatched. Germline V gene lookup returns CDR1 SEHNR and CDR2 FQNEAQ (reference sequence). Here the CDR3 reads CASSPPSGRAVGELFF. In nucleotides, the CDR3 is TGTGCCAGCAGCCCCCCGAGCGGGAGGGCCGTCGGGGAGCTGTTTTTT.

In the case of this clonotype: A much larger clone lies a single base off, so this may be a read error. The rearrangement joins TRBV6-5 to TRBJ2-2; 10 bases align to TRBD2. V trimming: 4 bases; J trimming: 3 bases; junction bases outside the gene matches: 5. CDR3 size: 16 residues. CDR1 and CDR2 (germline): MNHEY, SVGAGI. CDR3: CASSLLLAGDTGELFF. The CDR3 region has the DNA TGTGCCAGCAGTTTGCTCCTAGCGGGAGACACCGGGGAGCTGTTTTTT.

The genes are TRBV9 and TRBJ1-6; D is undetermined. The V end was cut by 3 bases, the J end by 7 bases, with 5 bases between. The CDR3 has 12 amino acids. Germline loops: CDR1 SGDLS, CDR2 YYNGEE. CDR3 loop: CASSGENSPLHF. CDR3 coding DNA: TGTGCCAGCAGCGGGGAGAATTCACCCCTCCACTTT. Variable domain in full (rest from reference TRBV9 and TRBJ1-6): DSGVTQTPKHLITATGQRVTLRCSPRSGDLSVYWYQQSLDQGLQFLIQYYNGEERAKGNILERFSAQQFPDLHSELNLSSLELGDSALYFCASSGENSPLHFGNGTRLTVT.

Notes on this clonotype: A much larger clone differs from this one at a single base, so this may be a read error. The rearrangement joins TRBV5-3 to TRBJ2-1; the match to TRBD2 covers 8 bases. TRBV5-3 is an ORF, and what it does is uncertain. This CDR3 contains 16 residues. The CDR3 spells CTSSLRREVPYNEQFF. DNA of the CDR3: TGTACCAGCAGCTTGAGGCGGGAGGTGCCCTACAATGAGCAGTTCTTC.

The J gene is TRBJ2-5, the V gene TRBV20-1; D perhaps matches TRBD2 (6 bases). CDR3 length equals 15 residues. Germline V gene sequence: CDR1 DFQATT, CDR2 SNEGSKA (reference sequence). Deletions cut 3 bases from V and 4 bases from J, with 18 bases between. The CDR3 protein is CSASLRGVGGETQYF. The DNA of the CDR3 is TGCAGTGCTAGCCTCCGAGGTGTGGGAGGAGAGACCCAGTACTTC.

The CDR3 sequence: CASSYVQGNSPLHF. DNA for the CDR3: TGTGCCAGCAGTTACGTTCAGGGGAATTCACCCCTCCACTTT. The rearrangement links TRBV6-5 to TRBJ1-6, with D possibly matching TRBD1 (6 bases). The V and J ends lost 2 bases and 7 bases respectively, with 9 bases between them. Germline CDR1 and CDR2: MNHEY and SVGAGI. This CDR3 contains 14 residues.

This chain connects TRBV19 to TRBJ2-7; 9 bases agree with TRBD2. After removal of 5 bases from V and 1 base from J, the junction contained 0 bases not matched to a gene. Germline CDR1 is LNHDA and CDR2 is SQIVND (reference sequence). The CDR3 is 13 amino acids. CDR3 DNA sequence: TGTGCCAGTAGTGGACTAGCGTCCTACGAGCAGTACTTC. Amino acids: CASSGLASYEQYF.

The sample holds many counts of this clonotype. The chain is built from TRBV27 and TRBJ1-5; D may be TRBD1 (5 bases). The germline gives CDR1 MNHEY, CDR2 SMNVEV (reference sequence). The CDR3 is made up of 15 amino acids. V was cut by 5 bases and J by 0 bases, with 11 bases left in between. The chain's CDR3 is CASSPTAHSNQPQHF. As DNA, the CDR3 is TGTGCCAGCAGTCCGACAGCCCATAGCAATCAGCCCCAGCATTTT.

This clonotype was seen repeatedly, ten times or more. This CDR3 is CASSLLGRAYNEQFF. CDR3 DNA: TGTGCCAGCAGTTTATTAGGCAGGGCCTACAATGAGCAGTTCTTC. This rearrangement joins TRBV28 to TRBJ2-1, with D perhaps matching TRBD1 (5 bases). The CDR3 is 15 residues long. Trimming cost V 1 base and J 2 bases, with 9 bases left between them. Germline V lookup: CDR1 MDHEN, CDR2 SYDVKM. The complete variable domain, with remaining parts taken from reference TRBV28 and TRBJ2-1, reads DVKVTQSSRYLVKRTGEKVFLECVQDMDHENMFWYRQDPGLGLRLIYFSYDVKMKEKGDIPEGYSVSREKKERFSLILESASTNQTSMYLCASSLLGRAYNEQFFGPGTRLTVL.

In the case of this clonotype: This may come from a read error, since a much larger clone is one base off. CDR3 DNA sequence: TGTGCCGGCAACCCAAGGGGGGGCAGGGCAACCTACGAGCAGTACTTC. This sequence encodes CAGNPRGGRATYEQYF. The V and J genes are TRBV12-3 or TRBV12-4 and TRBJ2-7, with D possibly TRBD2 on 7 matching bases. The CDR3 runs 16 residues. Trimming shortened V by 11 bases and J by 2 bases, and 25 bases separated the two germline ends.

The chain has TRBV5-6 and TRBJ2-7; perhaps TRBD1 as D (7 bases). The CDR3 is made up of 15 amino acids. V lost 3 bases to trimming and J lost 1 base, with 14 bases between them. CDR1 is SGHDT, CDR2 YYEEEE, per germline. As DNA, the CDR3 is TGTGCCAGCAGCTCGGAGACAGGGAGGTCCTACGAGCAGTACTTC. It translates to CASSSETGRSYEQYF.

About this clonotype itself: A single base separates this from a much larger clone, so it may be a read error. The gene calls are TRBV4-1 and TRBJ2-1; maybe TRBD1 (6 bases). In germline, CDR1 is MGHRA, CDR2 YSYEKL. The CDR3 consists of 14 residues. CDR3 in DNA: TGCGCCAGCAGCCAAGGGGACATAGACAATGAGCAGGTCTTC. The encoded protein is CASSQGDIDNEQVF.

This clonotype was observed a few times. The V call is TRBV13, the J call TRBJ2-5; 9 bases align to TRBD1. Losses at the gene ends were 1 base for V and 5 bases for J; bases not matched to a gene: 8. Germline V gene sequence: CDR1 PRHDT, CDR2 FYEKMQ (reference sequence). The CDR3 runs to 16 residues. CDR3: CASSLVDRGSGETQYF. In DNA, the CDR3 is TGTGCCAGCAGCTTAGTTGACAGGGGGTCTGGGGAGACCCAGTACTTC.

This clonotype was seen ten or more times. The chain employs TRBV14 and TRBJ2-7, with 10 bases aligning to TRBD2. Germline CDR1 and CDR2: SGHDN and FVKESK. This CDR3 is built from 16 residues. The trim removed 0 bases at V and 2 bases at J, leaving 4 bases unmatched. The CDR3 DNA is TGTGCCAGCAGCCAAGATTCCAGCGGGAGGGCCTACGAGCAGTACTTC. Translating gives CASSQDSSGRAYEQYF.

This clonotype has a count of ten or more. This chain uses TRBV7-9 with TRBJ1-4, with D tentatively TRBD1 (5 bases). Germline V gene sequence: CDR1 SEHNR, CDR2 FQNEAQ (reference sequence). This CDR3 has 14 residues. The germline V and J ends were trimmed by 4 bases and 7 bases, with 13 bases remaining between them. Written as DNA, the CDR3 is TGTGCCAGCAGCTCCCGGCAGGGAGGTGAAAAACTGTTTTTT. Its protein product is CASSSRQGGEKLFF. The complete variable domain, with remaining parts taken from reference TRBV7-9 and TRBJ1-4, reads DTGVSQNPRHKITKRGQNVTFRCDPISEHNRLYWYRQTLGQGPEFLTYFQNEAQLEKSRLLSDRFSAERPKGSFSTLEIQRTEQGDSAMYLCASSSRQGGEKLFFGSGTQLSVL.

This clonotype was counted a few times. The chain has TRBV6-6 and TRBJ2-3; 8 bases are a match to TRBD2. The CDR3 totals 14 residues. Germline V gene sequence: CDR1 MNHNY, CDR2 SVGAGI (reference sequence). Unmatched junction bases numbered 10, after V lost 8 bases and J lost 6 bases. In DNA, the CDR3 is TGTGCCAGCCCGGGCGCGGGGGGAGGGGATACGCAGTATTTT. Protein: CASPGAGGGDTQYF.